The 5 T cell receptor beta chains listed next were all sequenced from one sample in a study of cytomegalovirus exposure and HLA in healthy donors. Use of 60 Vbeta and 13 Jbeta primers characterized the PCR. Sequencing was performed with immunoSEQ multiplex PCR; in TCRdb, only in-frame clones are kept and a portion is missing. This table has more than 95,000 clones, roughly 12% appearing once. Sequencing used PBMCs. The receptors were gathered from a man in his forties or fifties in good health and CMV-seropositive.

A few counts support this clone. The chain links TRBV5-1 to TRBJ1-2, with D uncertain. V lost 0 bases and J 4 bases, leaving 10 bases between the germline ends. CDR1 and CDR2 (germline): SGHRS, YFSETQ. This CDR3 region has 14 residues. Here the CDR3 reads CASSLEPEVYGYTF. The CDR3 DNA sequence: TGCGCCAGCAGCTTGGAACCAGAAGTCTATGGCTACACCTTC.

A few counts support this clone. The genes are TRBV5-1 and TRBJ1-2; D might be TRBD1 (5 bases). The CDR3 spans 14 residues. Trimming cost V 3 bases and J 8 bases, with 17 bases left between them. Germline CDR1 is SGHRS and CDR2 is YFSETQ. The CDR3 DNA reads as TGCGCCAGCAGCTACGGGACCCTTGGGGGGGGCTACACCTTC. Translated: CASSYGTLGGGYTF.

This sequence joins TRBV28 and TRBJ1-4; TRBD1 aligns across 10 bases. V was pared by 9 bases and J by 4 bases, with 5 bases of the junction left unmatched. The CDR3 totals 14 residues. Germline V gene lookup returns CDR1 MDHEN and CDR2 SYDVKM. CDR3 DNA sequence: TGTGCCAGTGGACAGGGGGTGAATAATGAAAAACTGTTTTTT. Residues: CASGQGVNNEKLFF. Full variable domain (missing parts from reference TRBV28 and TRBJ1-4): DVKVTQSSRYLVKRTGEKVFLECVQDMDHENMFWYRQDPGLGLRLIYFSYDVKMKEKGDIPEGYSVSREKKERFSLILESASTNQTSMYLCASGQGVNNEKLFFGSGTQLSVL.

In this sample, this clone turned up a few times. This sequence joins TRBV5-4 and TRBJ2-7, with 9 bases aligning to TRBD1. Germline CDR1 is SGHNT and CDR2 is YYREEE (reference sequence). This CDR3 spans 15 amino acids. J lost 5 bases, V lost 0 bases, and 6 bases had no gene match. The CDR3 DNA follows: TGTGCCAGCAGCTTGGTTACAGGGGGCGTGAACGAGCAGTACTTC. Its protein is CASSLVTGGVNEQYF.

The V call is TRBV10-3, the J call TRBJ2-5; 9 positions agree with TRBD1. CDR3 size: 18 residues. CDR1 and CDR2 from the germline V gene are ENHRY and SYGVKD. V lost 4 bases and J lost 1; bases outside the gene matches: 13. The CDR3 sequence: CAISAQSTGTGTQETQYF. The DNA of the CDR3 is TGTGCCATCAGTGCACAAAGTACCGGGACAGGGACCCAAGAGACCCAGTACTTC.